Listed here are 20 T cell receptor beta chains from one sample, sequenced in a study of shared clonotypes between healthy human individuals. Here immunoSEQ multiplex PCR was the method, and the copy in TCRdb shows in-frame clones only, minus some. The data show over a million clones, with about 76% seen just once and about 1.5% held by the top ten. Specimen: memory CD4+ T cells sorted from blood. Regarding subset: CD45RA-negative fraction. These TCRs come from a man younger than 30 in good health.

The V and J genes are TRBV30 and TRBJ2-1; 7 bases align to TRBD2. The germline V gene encodes CDR1 GTSNPN and CDR2 SVGIG (reference sequence). Germline trimming cut 3 bases from V and 6 bases from J; bases unmatched to any gene: 8. This CDR3 is 14 amino acids long. CDR3 coding DNA: TGTGCCTGGAGCGCCTCTAGCGGCGTCAATGAGCAGTTCTTC. It specifies CAWSASSGVNEQFF.

The chain joins TRBV18 to TRBJ2-5; 7 bases match TRBD2. Looked up from germline, CDR1 is KGHSH and CDR2 is LQKENI. The CDR3 extends over 15 amino acids. Trimming at V came to 4 bases and at J to 1 base, leaving 6 bases not matched to a gene. CDR3 coding DNA: TGTGCCAGCTCACGGGAGGGAGTCATCCAAGAGACCCAGTACTTC. This sequence encodes CASSREGVIQETQYF.

The rearrangement links TRBV6-5 to TRBJ2-1, with D perhaps TRBD2 (5 bases). The CDR3 has 16 residues. The ends were cut back, 0 bases at V and 6 bases at J, with 15 bases in the middle. Germline assignment: CDR1 MNHEY and CDR2 SVGAGI. The DNA for the CDR3 is TGTGCCAGCAGTTACTCAGGAGGAGGTCTTCCCAATGAGCAGTTCTTC. Its protein product is CASSYSGGGLPNEQFF.

The rearrangement links TRBV18 to TRBJ2-7; perhaps TRBD1 as D (6 bases). The CDR3 extends over 14 amino acids. Per germline, CDR1 KGHSH and CDR2 LQKENI. Trimming cost V 2 bases and J 2 bases, with 10 bases left between them. CDR3 sequence reads: CASSPWGQAYEQYF. The CDR3, as DNA: TGTGCCAGCTCACCATGGGGACAAGCCTACGAGCAGTACTTC.

The V and J genes are TRBV14 and TRBJ1-1, with D perhaps matching TRBD1 (5 bases). V lost 0 bases and J lost 6, with 11 bases in between. Germline V gene lookup returns CDR1 SGHDN and CDR2 FVKESK. This CDR3 has 14 residues. The CDR3 region is CASSQESRGAEAFF. The CDR3 DNA sequence: TGTGCCAGCAGCCAAGAATCCCGGGGGGCTGAAGCTTTCTTT.

CDR3 coding DNA: TGTGCCAGCAGCTCGGAACAGGTGACTTGGGGCTACACCTTC. Amino acids: CASSSEQVTWGYTF. The chain links TRBV7-9 to TRBJ1-2; possible D gene TRBD1, 5 bases. V was trimmed by 4 bases and J by 8 bases, leaving 17 bases between them. Germline CDR1 and CDR2: SEHNR and FQNEAQ (reference sequence). This CDR3 contains 14 residues.

The chain employs TRBV27 and TRBJ2-1; 8 nucleotides match TRBD1. Losses at the gene ends were 3 bases for V and 0 bases for J; bases not matched to a gene: 1. Germline loops: CDR1 MNHEY, CDR2 SMNVEV (reference sequence). The CDR3 has 15 amino acids. As DNA, the CDR3 is TGTGCCAGCAGTTTGGACAGGGTCTCCTACAATGAGCAGTTCTTC. It specifies CASSLDRVSYNEQFF.

Points on this clone: Other DNA sequences within the sample encode an identical CDR3. The rearrangement links TRBV2 to TRBJ1-5, with 11 bases aligning to TRBD1. The CDR3 sequence is 14 residues long. Germline CDR1 reads SNHLY; CDR2 reads FYNNEI. The ends lost 4 bases at V and 7 bases at J; junction bases unmatched: 3. The CDR3 nucleotides read TGTGCCAGCAGTGGGACAGGGGGCCGCCAGCCCCAGCATTTT. Translating gives CASSGTGGRQPQHF.

This chain links TRBV30 with TRBJ1-2, with TRBD1 identical over 10 bases. V was pared by 2 bases and J by 4 bases, with 4 bases of the junction left unmatched. Germline-derived CDR1 and CDR2 are GTSNPN and SVGIG (reference sequence). CDR3 length equals 14 residues. The CDR3 DNA sequence: TGTGCCTGGAGTCGGGGACAGGGGATCTATGGCTACACCTTC. Translated, it gives CAWSRGQGIYGYTF.

The chain employs TRBV7-2 and TRBJ2-3; 15 bases agree with TRBD2. Germline-derived CDR1 and CDR2 are SGHTA and FQGNSA. V shed 7 bases and J 3 bases; nucleotides not matched to a gene: 5. The CDR3 runs 16 residues. CDR3 sequence: CASKKGLAGGTDTQYF. DNA for the CDR3: TGTGCCAGCAAGAAGGGACTAGCGGGAGGAACAGATACGCAGTATTTT.

The genes are TRBV27 and TRBJ1-2, with a weak D call TRBD1 (6 bases). CDR1 and CDR2 (germline): MNHEY, SMNVEV (reference sequence). The CDR3 has 14 amino acids. The ends were cut back, 5 bases at V and 3 bases at J, with 13 bases in the middle. The DNA for the CDR3 is TGTGCCAGCAGTCCTGTACAGGGTCACTATGGCTACACCTTC. Its translation: CASSPVQGHYGYTF.

The chain is built from TRBV28 and TRBJ2-1, with 7 bases fitting TRBD1. This CDR3 region has 15 residues. Trimming removed 5 bases from V and 3 bases from J; junction bases left unmatched: 7. The V gene's germline CDR1 is MDHEN and CDR2 SYDVKM. In nucleotides, the CDR3 is TGTGCCAGCAGTGGGAAGGGGGCTAACTACAATGAGCAGTTCTTC. Translation gives CASSGKGANYNEQFF.

The rearrangement links TRBV19 to TRBJ1-5; 7 nucleotides line up with TRBD1. V dropped 3 bases and J dropped 4; count of bases not matched to a gene: 3. Looked up from germline, CDR1 is LNHDA and CDR2 is SQIVND (reference sequence). The CDR3 has 14 amino acids. Here the CDR3 reads CASSMQTGNQPQHF. The CDR3 DNA follows: TGTGCCAGTAGTATGCAGACAGGGAATCAGCCCCAGCATTTT.

The chain carries TRBV6-6 and TRBJ2-7; 7 bases map to TRBD1. The CDR3 length is 13 residues. V lost 1 base, J lost 4 bases, and 1 base stayed unmatched. Looked up from germline, CDR1 is MNHNY and CDR2 is SVGAGI (reference sequence). CDR3 amino acids: CASSYYRGYEQYF. CDR3 DNA: TGTGCCAGCAGTTACTACAGGGGTTACGAGCAGTACTTC.

V and J are TRBV7-8 and TRBJ1-1; the D gene is possibly TRBD1 (6 bases). The CDR3 sequence is 13 residues long. Germline V gives CDR1 SGHVS, CDR2 FQNEAQ. V was shortened by 5 bases and J by 1 base, with 8 bases between the two germline ends. The CDR3 here is CASSPRGNTEAFF. The CDR3 DNA reads TGTGCCAGCAGCCCCAGGGGGAACACTGAAGCTTTCTTT. The variable domain in full, completed from reference TRBV7-8 and TRBJ1-1, reads GAGVSQSPRYKVAKRGQDVALRCDPISGHVSLFWYQQALGQGPEFLTYFQNEAQLDKSGLPSDRFFAERPEGSVSTLKIQRTQQEDSAVYLCASSPRGNTEAFFGQGTRLTVV.

The J gene is TRBJ2-7, the V gene TRBV2; 10 positions agree with TRBD1. Germline CDR1 is SNHLY and CDR2 is FYNNEI. This CDR3 is 14 amino acids long. The J segment lost 5 bases and the V segment lost 6 bases, leaving 7 bases of the junction unmatched. The CDR3 nucleotides are TGTGCCAGCAGCGGACAGGGGGTAACCCACGAGCAGTACTTC. Protein: CASSGQGVTHEQYF.

This chain links TRBV30 with TRBJ2-3, with D tentatively TRBD2 (6 bases). V lost 0 bases to trimming and J lost 1 base, with 11 bases between them. This CDR3 comprises 15 residues. The germline V gene has CDR1 GTSNPN and CDR2 SVGIG (reference sequence). The chain's CDR3 is CAWSVSSGGTDTQYF. CDR3 in DNA: TGTGCCTGGAGTGTAAGTTCGGGGGGCACAGATACGCAGTATTTT.

With respect to this clone: The same CDR3 is also encoded by other DNA sequences in this sample. The chain has TRBV30 and TRBJ1-4; D is unclear. Per the germline V gene, CDR1 is GTSNPN and CDR2 is SVGIG (reference sequence). Trimming left V 1 base short and J 8 bases short, with 8 bases between. The CDR3 runs to 12 residues. CDR3 region: CAWSGTPEKLFF. In DNA form, the CDR3 reads TGTGCCTGGAGTGGGACCCCAGAAAAACTGTTTTTT.

This sequence joins TRBV5-4 and TRBJ1-1; D gene ambiguous. This CDR3 contains 14 residues. From germline, CDR1 is SGHNT and CDR2 YYREEE (reference sequence). Trimming shortened V by 3 bases and J by 3 bases, and 12 bases separated the two germline ends. For the CDR3, the DNA is TGTGCCAGCAGCTCCGGCGGGGTGGACACTGAAGCTTTCTTT. It is translated as CASSSGGVDTEAFF.

DNA for the CDR3: TGCGCCAGCAGCTTAACGGGGGGGCAGGTTGAAAAACTGTTTTTT. Its protein is CASSLTGGQVEKLFF. The V call is TRBV5-1, the J call TRBJ1-4; TRBD1 might be the D (6 bases). CDR1 and CDR2 from the germline V gene are SGHRS and YFSETQ. Trimming left V 2 bases short and J 7 bases short, with 15 bases between. The CDR3 has 15 amino acids.